Each of the 27 T cell receptor beta chains below was sequenced from the same sample in a study of tumor and adjacent non-tumor tissue in lung cancer. The library came from three nested PCR rounds adapted from ARM-PCR protocols. TCRdb redid the calling of the multiplex PCR reads with MiXCR, one entry per CDR3 protein. The sample comprises 45,000 or so distinct CDR3 sequences, roughly 60% of which are singletons, and around 20% rests with the top ten. This sample's RNA came from whole unsorted tissue. The normal lung tissue was taken more than 3 cm from the tumor edge. Sequencing used distant non-tumor lung tissue. The receptors come from a woman aged 40 to 50 with non-small cell lung cancer.

Only a few counts were recorded for this clonotype. One base away lies a much larger clone, so this may be a sequencing read error. The rearrangement uses TRBV5-8 and TRBJ1-5; D not certain. The CDR3 spans 12 residues. Per germline, CDR1 SGHTS and CDR2 YDEGEE. The CDR3 region has the DNA TGTGCCTGCAGCTTAAGGTATCAGCCCCAGCATTTT. Amino acid sequence: CACSLRYQPQHF.

As for this clonotype: A read error may produce the germline difference seen at one junction end. The chain uses TRBV5-6 and TRBJ2-4; TRBD1 matches at 9 bases. Germline CDR1 is SGHDT and CDR2 is YYEEEE. The CDR3 loop spans 13 amino acids. The chain's CDR3 is CANSLGQGIIQCF. As DNA, the CDR3 is TGTGCCAACAGCTTGGGACAGGGAATCATTCAGTGCTTC.

This chain links TRBV11-2 with TRBJ2-5, with D possibly TRBD2 on 5 matching bases. This CDR3 is 16 amino acids long. V was clipped by 3 bases and J by 4 bases, with 18 bases between them. Germline lookup yields CDR1 SGHAT and CDR2 FQNNGV. CDR3 loop: CASSLDLTGGRETQYF. CDR3 coding DNA: TGTGCCAGCAGCTTGGATCTGACTGGTGGGAGAGAGACCCAGTACTTC. Supplemented by reference TRBV11-2 and TRBJ2-5, the full variable domain reads EAGVAQSPRYKIIEKRQSVAFWCNPISGHATLYWYQQILGQGPKLLIQFQNNGVVDDSQLPKDRFSAERLKGVDSTLKIQPAKLEDSAVYLCASSLDLTGGRETQYFGPGTRLLVL.

This clonotype was detected a few times. The chain is built from TRBV5-4 and TRBJ2-5; D gene unclear. Germline CDR1 SGHNT, CDR2 YYREEE (reference sequence). The CDR3 covers 14 residues. V shed 2 bases and J shed 1 base, with 9 bases lying between them. This CDR3 is CASSFGHPQETQYF. The CDR3 nucleotides are TGTGCCAGCAGCTTTGGCCACCCCCAAGAGACCCAGTACTTC.

This clonotype was seen a single time. The rearrangement uses TRBV11-2 and TRBJ2-5, with D hard to call. Germline CDR1 SGHAT, CDR2 FQNNGV. The V end lost 6 bases, the J end lost 4 bases, and 21 bases lay between the germline ends. The CDR3 sequence is 16 residues long. DNA of the CDR3: TGTGCCAGCAGTTTCACAAACGTGGGGTTCGGAGAGACCCAGTACTTC. Translation: CASSFTNVGFGETQYF. Drawing the rest from reference TRBV11-2 and TRBJ2-5, the complete variable domain is EAGVAQSPRYKIIEKRQSVAFWCNPISGHATLYWYQQILGQGPKLLIQFQNNGVVDDSQLPKDRFSAERLKGVDSTLKIQPAKLEDSAVYLCASSFTNVGFGETQYFGPGTRLLVL.

The CDR3 protein is CASSSSSAADTQYF. CDR3 coding DNA: TGTGCCAGCAGCTCATCCTCCGCGGCAGATACGCAGTATTTT. V usage is TRBV7-2 and J usage is TRBJ2-3, with D unresolved. Trimming stripped 4 bases from V and 4 bases from J, with 12 bases between. The germline CDR1 and CDR2 sequences are SGHTA and FQGNSA. This CDR3 is 14 amino acids long.

Details on this clonotype: This may be a read error: a much more frequent sequence differs by one nucleotide. The rearrangement links TRBV7-3 to TRBJ2-1; no clear D gene. Germline-derived CDR1 and CDR2 are SGHTA and FQGTGA. The CDR3 totals 14 residues. CDR3: CANSLGGVSDEQFF. The CDR3 DNA is TGTGCCAACAGCTTAGGTGGGGTTTCGGATGAGCAGTTCTTC. The variable domain in full, completed from reference TRBV7-3 and TRBJ2-1, reads GAGVSQTPSNKVTEKGKYVELRCDPISGHTALYWYRQSLGQGPEFLIYFQGTGAADDSGLPNDRFFAVRPEGSVSTLKIQRTERGDSAVYLCANSLGGVSDEQFFGPGTRLTVL.

Only a few counts were recorded for this clonotype. Possible read error: a much larger clone is one base away. The chain links TRBV29-1 to TRBJ2-2; possibly TRBD2 for D (5 bases). The germline V gene has CDR1 SQVTM and CDR2 ANQGSEA. The CDR3 runs 14 residues. In nucleotides, the CDR3 is TGCAGCGTTGCCGGCAAGAGGAACACCGGGAAGCTGTTTTTT. Translation gives CSVAGKRNTGKLFF.

There are many counts of this clonotype. The rearrangement uses TRBV4-1 and TRBJ1-4; 8 nucleotides match TRBD1. CDR1 is MGHRA and CDR2 is YSYEKL in the germline V gene. The V gene end was trimmed by 0 bases and the J gene end by 10 bases; junction bases not matched to a gene: 10. This CDR3 is 16 amino acids long. The DNA for the CDR3 is TGCGCCAGCAGCCAAGATCTTGCCAGGGGGCTTGGAAAACTGTTTTTT. It translates to CASSQDLARGLGKLFF.

With regard to this clonotype: A much more abundant neighbour one base away suggests this may be a read error. This chain links TRBV5-1 with TRBJ2-7; 8 bases match TRBD1. The CDR3 has 14 amino acids. V trimming: 6 bases; J trimming: 2 bases; junction bases outside the gene matches: 7. From germline, CDR1 is SGHRS and CDR2 YFSETQ. The CDR3 protein is CASNFGQGPYEQYF. The CDR3 DNA follows: TGCGCCAGCAACTTTGGACAGGGCCCCTACGAGCAGTACTTC. Based on the CDR3 plus reference TRBV5-1 and TRBJ2-7, the full variable domain is KAGVTQTPRYLIKTRGQQVTLSCSPISGHRSVSWYQQTPGQGLQFLFEYFSETQRNKGNFPGRFSGRQFSNSRSEMNVSTLELGDSALYLCASNFGQGPYEQYFGPGTRLTVT.

This clonotype was detected ten times or more. This chain joins TRBV7-9 and TRBJ2-3; perhaps TRBD1 as D (5 bases). CDR1 SEHNR and CDR2 FQNEAQ come from the germline V gene (reference sequence). Trimming left V 3 bases short and J 2 bases short, with 15 bases between. The CDR3 has 16 residues. The CDR3 protein is CASSLATATFTDTQYF. The CDR3 nucleotides are TGTGCCAGCAGCTTGGCGACAGCCACTTTCACAGATACGCAGTATTTT.

Turning to this clonotype: This likely comes from a read error, as the CDR3 has no conserved phenylalanine or tryptophan at its end. V and J are TRBV28 and TRBJ1-5, with D uncertain. Trimming took off 3 bases at V and 12 bases at J, with 18 bases between the two ends. Germline loops: CDR1 MDHEN, CDR2 SYDVKM. There are 14 residues in the CDR3. The CDR3 nucleotides read TGTGCCAGCAGTTTGGGAATTTACGCCCAGTTCCAGCATCTT. Protein sequence: CASSLGIYAQFQHL.

Remarks on this clonotype: At one boundary the junction diverges from the germline segment, which might be a read error. The rearrangement uses TRBV9 and TRBJ2-3, with 9 bases lining up with TRBD1. The CDR3 consists of 15 residues. The germline CDR1 and CDR2 sequences are SGDLS and YYNGEE. The CDR3 DNA reads TGTGTCAGCACCGAAACAGGGGGCGGGAGAGATACGCAGTATTTT. It yields the protein CVSTETGGGRDTQYF.

The J gene is TRBJ2-1, the V gene TRBV28; TRBD2 aligns across 9 bases. V dropped 3 bases and J dropped 4; count of bases not matched to a gene: 10. CDR1 and CDR2 from the germline V gene are MDHEN and SYDVKM. This CDR3 is 17 amino acids long. The CDR3 DNA follows: TGTGCCAGCAGTTTTATGCCTAGCGGGAAGAATTACAATGAGCAGTTCTTC. Residues: CASSFMPSGKNYNEQFF.

For this clonotype: The CDR3 ends on some other residue instead of the conserved phenylalanine or tryptophan, so this is likely a read error. The DNA is left out, because the CDR3 cannot be placed on it with certainty; the CDR3 is given as TCRdb lists it. The chain uses TRBV11-2 and TRBJ1-2; the listed D gene, TRBD1, was not tested against the DNA. The CDR3 contains 14 residues when both ends are counted. Germline values: CDR1 SGHAT, CDR2 FQNNGV. The CDR3 sequence: CASSLPQGAYACTY.

Of note for this clonotype: One end of the junction fails to match germline, which may point to a read error. Here the CDR3 reads CSVTAGYSYNEQSF. The CDR3 DNA follows: TGCAGCGTTACAGCGGGATACTCCTACAATGAGCAGTCCTTC. The rearrangement uses TRBV29-1 and TRBJ2-1; 7 nucleotides align to TRBD2. Germline loops: CDR1 SQVTM, CDR2 ANQGSEA. The CDR3 extends over 14 amino acids.

This rearrangement joins TRBV4-2 to TRBJ2-7, with D unclear. The CDR3 is 14 residues long. Trimming pared 2 bases from V and 13 bases from J, leaving 21 bases between. In germline, CDR1 is LGHNA, CDR2 YNFKEQ. The CDR3 DNA sequence: TGTGCCAGCAGCCAAAGTGCGAGACACCCAGACACCTACTTC. Protein sequence: CASSQSARHPDTYF.

Turning to this clonotype: One end of the junction is discordant with germline, which a read error may explain. The chain is built from TRBV7-9 and TRBJ2-7, with 8 bases identical to TRBD1. Germline CDR1 is SEHNR and CDR2 is FQNEAQ (reference sequence). CDR3 size: 16 residues. The CDR3 DNA sequence: TGTGCCAGCAGATTAACCGTACAGGGGGGAACCTACGAGCAGCACTTC. Amino acids: CASRLTVQGGTYEQHF. Using reference TRBV7-9 and TRBJ2-7 for the parts outside the CDR3, the full variable domain is DTGVSQNPRHKITKRGQNVTFRCDPISEHNRLYWYRQTLGQGPEFLTYFQNEAQLEKSRLLSDRFSAERPKGSFSTLEIQRTEQGDSAMYLCASRLTVQGGTYEQHFGPGTRLTVT.

This clonotype was observed many times. The chain uses TRBV5-1 and TRBJ2-2, with D perhaps being TRBD1 or TRBD2 (5 bases each). This CDR3 contains 15 residues. Trimming pared 3 bases from V and 4 bases from J, leaving 13 bases between. Germline CDR1 SGHRS, CDR2 YFSETQ. CDR3 residues: CASSWGTSGTGELFF. The CDR3 DNA reads TGCGCCAGCAGCTGGGGGACCTCGGGCACCGGGGAGCTGTTTTTT.

Comments on this clonotype: Mismatch with germline at one junction end may stem from a read error. J is TRBJ1-2 and V is TRBV11-3, with D possibly matching TRBD1 (6 bases). The CDR3 covers 13 residues. CDR1 is SGHNT, CDR2 YENEEA, per germline. The CDR3 region has the DNA TGTGCCAGGAGCCCGGACAGCATCGATGGATACACCTTC. It specifies CARSPDSIDGYTF.

The chain links TRBV6-2 or TRBV6-3 to TRBJ2-5; D gene unclear. The germline V gene encodes CDR1 MNHEY and CDR2 SVGEGT. V lost 8 bases to trimming and J lost 11 bases, with 24 bases between them. The CDR3 has 14 residues. The CDR3 DNA sequence: TGTGCCAGCGCGAGAGGAACCGACCTGGAGTCTCAGTACTTC. Protein product: CASARGTDLESQYF.

On this clonotype itself: One junction end disagrees with the germline gene, perhaps due to a read error. The chain links TRBV7-9 to TRBJ2-2; a possible D gene is TRBD2 (5 bases). Germline values: CDR1 SEHNR, CDR2 FQNEAQ (reference sequence). This CDR3 has 15 amino acids. The CDR3, as DNA: TGTGCAAGCAGCTTAGATGGTCGGGGAATCGGGGAGCTGTTTTTT. It encodes CASSLDGRGIGELFF. The full variable domain, completed using reference TRBV7-9 and TRBJ2-2, is DTGVSQNPRHKITKRGQNVTFRCDPISEHNRLYWYRQTLGQGPEFLTYFQNEAQLEKSRLLSDRFSAERPKGSFSTLEIQRTEQGDSAMYLCASSLDGRGIGELFFGEGSRLTVL.

A note on this clonotype: Its ends do not fully match the called genes, so a read error is possible. The rearrangement links TRBV4-2 to TRBJ2-7, with D perhaps TRBD1 or TRBD2 (6 bases each). This CDR3 comprises 15 residues. Germline CDR1 is LGHNA and CDR2 is YNFKEQ. CDR3 DNA sequence: TGTGTCAGCAGCCAATTAGGGGGAGGACCCTACGAGCAGTACTTC. Residues: CVSSQLGGGPYEQYF.

As for this clonotype: One end of the junction is discordant with germline, which a read error may explain. This chain joins TRBV7-9 and TRBJ2-7; D is possibly TRBD1 or TRBD2 (5 bases each). Per the germline V gene, CDR1 is SEHNR and CDR2 is FQNEAQ (reference sequence). The CDR3 sequence is 13 residues long. The CDR3 region has the DNA TGTGCCTGCAGGGAGTGGCTTACCTACGAGCAGTACTTC. Translated, it gives CACREWLTYEQYF.

A single count supports this clonotype. A much bigger clone sits one base away, suggesting this may be a read error. The chain is built from TRBV7-9 and TRBJ1-1, with TRBD1 as a possible D gene (5 bases). The CDR3 sequence is 13 residues long. V was cut by 0 bases and J by 7 bases, with 9 bases left in between. The germline gives CDR1 SEHNR, CDR2 FQNEAQ (reference sequence). The CDR3 region is CASSLASGDEAFF. Here the CDR3 DNA reads TGTGCCAGCAGCTTAGCATCGGGGGATGAAGCTTTCTTT.

This clonotype was seen a single time. Sequence at one end of the junction differs from germline and may be a read error. The gene calls are TRBV11-2 and TRBJ2-7; possibly TRBD2 for D (5 bases). The CDR3 is 16 amino acids. Germline lookup yields CDR1 SGHAT and CDR2 FQNNGV. Written as DNA, the CDR3 is TGTGCCAACAGCCCCCTCGGTGGGCAGCGGTGCTACGAGCAATACTTC. This translates into CANSPLGGQRCYEQYF.

This chain uses TRBV6-1 with TRBJ2-2; a weak D match, TRBD1 (6 bases). Between the trimmed V and J ends, which lost 3 bases and 6 bases, there was a span of 17 bases. Germline V gives CDR1 MNHNS, CDR2 SASEGT. This CDR3 is built from 16 residues. The DNA of the CDR3 is TGTGCCAGCAGTGAGAACCCGTACAGGGTAGCCGGGGAGCTGTTTTTT. Its protein product is CASSENPYRVAGELFF.